This T cell receptor beta chain was recorded in a study of Graves' ophthalmopathy and Graves' hyperthyroidism. Scientists amplified the TCR beta CDR3 regions from RNA transcripts. An initial RT-PCR round employing HTBI primers preceded a second-round multiplex PCR. TCRdb re-called the multiplex PCR reads through MiXCR, storing one row per CDR3 protein. This repertoire shows about 620,000 distinct CDR3 sequences, 22% found once; its top ten account for approximately 7%. The CDR3 loop spans 14 amino acids. Trimming removed 1 base at V and 7 bases at J, with 13 bases between. The V gene's germline CDR1 is LNHNV and CDR2 YYDKDF (reference sequence). Findings of the study overall: Among thyroid clonotypes expanded above 0.001 frequency, most also appeared in blood. Both an approximately 69% sensitivity and an approximately 72% specificity characterized the model's predictions of ophthalmopathy progression.

As concerns this clonotype: The antigen remains undetermined.

The TCR comes from a woman aged 18-35 years with stable Graves' hyperthyroidism. Some clones in this sample may be carry-over from other donors' samples. Specimen: peripheral blood. The chain joins TRBV15 to TRBJ1-2; D is uncertain. This CDR3 is CATSRGNALSGYTF. DNA of the CDR3: TGTGCCACCAGCAGAGGTAATGCGCTGAGTGGCTACACCTTC.